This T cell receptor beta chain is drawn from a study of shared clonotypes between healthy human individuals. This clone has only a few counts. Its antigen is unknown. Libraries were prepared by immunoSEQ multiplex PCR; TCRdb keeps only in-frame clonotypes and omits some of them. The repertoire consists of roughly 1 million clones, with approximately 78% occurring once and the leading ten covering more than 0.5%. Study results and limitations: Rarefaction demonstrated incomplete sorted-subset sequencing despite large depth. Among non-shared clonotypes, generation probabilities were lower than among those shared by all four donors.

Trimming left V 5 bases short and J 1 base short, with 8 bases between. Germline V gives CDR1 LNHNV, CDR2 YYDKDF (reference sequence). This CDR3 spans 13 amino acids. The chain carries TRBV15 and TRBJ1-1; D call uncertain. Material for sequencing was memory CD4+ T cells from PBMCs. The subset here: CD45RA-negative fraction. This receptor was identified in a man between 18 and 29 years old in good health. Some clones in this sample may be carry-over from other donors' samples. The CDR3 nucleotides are TGTGCCACCAGCGTCCGGGGGAACACTGAAGCTTTCTTT. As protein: CATSVRGNTEAFF. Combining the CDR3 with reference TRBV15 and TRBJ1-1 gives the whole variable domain DAMVIQNPRYQVTQFGKPVTLSCSQTLNHNVMYWYQQKSSQAPKLLFHYYDKDFNNEADTPDNFQSRRPNTSFCFLDIRSPGLGDTAMYLCATSVRGNTEAFFGQGTRLTVV.